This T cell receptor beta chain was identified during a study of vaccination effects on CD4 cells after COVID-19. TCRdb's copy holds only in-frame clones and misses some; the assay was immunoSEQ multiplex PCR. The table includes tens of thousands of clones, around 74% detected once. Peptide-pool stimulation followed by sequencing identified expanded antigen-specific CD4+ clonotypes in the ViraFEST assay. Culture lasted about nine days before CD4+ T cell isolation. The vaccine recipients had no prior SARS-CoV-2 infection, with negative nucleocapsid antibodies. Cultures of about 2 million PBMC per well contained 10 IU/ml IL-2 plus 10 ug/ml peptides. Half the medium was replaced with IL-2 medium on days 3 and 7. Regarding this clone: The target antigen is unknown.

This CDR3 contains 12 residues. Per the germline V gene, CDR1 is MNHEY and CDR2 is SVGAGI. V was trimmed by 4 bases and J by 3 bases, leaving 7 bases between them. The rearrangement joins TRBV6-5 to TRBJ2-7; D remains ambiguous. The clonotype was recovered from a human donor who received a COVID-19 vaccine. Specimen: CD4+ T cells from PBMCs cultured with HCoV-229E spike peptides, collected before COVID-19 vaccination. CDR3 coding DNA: TGTGCCAGCAGTTTCCAGAGCTACGAGCAGTACGTC. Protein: CASSFQSYEQYV.